This TCR beta chain was retrieved from a study of response to subunit inactivated influenza vaccine. CDR3 size: 13 residues. Germline loops: CDR1 SEHNR, CDR2 FQNEAQ (reference sequence). Using its own MiXCR run on the RT-PCR reads, TCRdb lists one record per CDR3 protein. The sample contains hundreds of thousands of distinct CDR3 sequences, 13% of which appear only once. This clonotype was found a few times. Sequenced here: PBMCs from blood, sampled 40 to 50 days after vaccination. The receptor's source is a man aged 45-65 years who received an inactivated influenza vaccine. The gene calls are TRBV7-9 and TRBJ2-3; tentatively, D is TRBD1 (5 bases). Here the CDR3 DNA reads TGTGGGGCGCGCGAAGGGGGCACAGATACGCAGTATTTT. Amino acids: CGAREGGTDTQYF.